The subject of this entry is one TCR beta chain. The target antigen is unknown. Method: immunoSEQ multiplex PCR; TCRdb's copy keeps in-frame clones and lacks some. The table shows 150,000 to 160,000 clones, with around nine tenths occurring only once. Germline assignment: CDR1 SGHRS and CDR2 YFSETQ. V lost 4 bases and J lost 9, with 17 bases in between. The CDR3 totals 14 residues. These data are taken from a study of T cell responses to AZD1222 COVID-19 vaccine. Regarding the study as a whole: Spike-specific TCR breadth and depth grew following two AZD1222 doses. Repertoires were obtained solely post-peak T cell response. White British ancestry dominated among donors, who included more females, and clonal diversity was possibly underestimated.

The sample consisted of peripheral blood, taken on day 0 of AZD1222 vaccination. The rearrangement joins TRBV5-1 to TRBJ2-4; tentatively, D is TRBD1 (5 bases). The clonotype was recovered from an adult in good health. The chain's CDR3 is CASSPTAFDGIQYF. The CDR3 nucleotides read TGCGCCAGCAGCCCGACAGCATTTGATGGCATTCAGTACTTC.